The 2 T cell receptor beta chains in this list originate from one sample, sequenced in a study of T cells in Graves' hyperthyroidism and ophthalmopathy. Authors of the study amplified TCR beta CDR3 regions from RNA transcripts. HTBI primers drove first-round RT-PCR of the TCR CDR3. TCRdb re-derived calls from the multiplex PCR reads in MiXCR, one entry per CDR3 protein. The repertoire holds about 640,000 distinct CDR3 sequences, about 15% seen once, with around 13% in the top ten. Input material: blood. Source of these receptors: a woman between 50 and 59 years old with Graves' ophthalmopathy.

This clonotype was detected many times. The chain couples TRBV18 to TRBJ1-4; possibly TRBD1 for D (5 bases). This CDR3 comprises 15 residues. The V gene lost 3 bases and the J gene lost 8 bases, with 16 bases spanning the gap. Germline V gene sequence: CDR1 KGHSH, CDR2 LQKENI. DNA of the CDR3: TGTGCCAGCTCACCTCCGGCAGGGCGGGAAGAAAAACTGTTTTTT. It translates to CASSPPAGREEKLFF.

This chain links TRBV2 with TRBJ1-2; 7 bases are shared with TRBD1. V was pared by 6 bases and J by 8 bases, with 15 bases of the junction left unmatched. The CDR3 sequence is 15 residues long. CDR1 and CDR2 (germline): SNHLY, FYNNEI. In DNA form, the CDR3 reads TGTGCCAGCAGAGAGGGGACAGTGTCTCAACTGGGCTACACCTTC. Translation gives CASREGTVSQLGYTF.